This T cell receptor beta chain was identified in a study of T cells in Graves' hyperthyroidism and ophthalmopathy. Study results and caveats: Onset of ophthalmopathy came a median 6.5 months after the model predicted it.

Trimming shortened V by 1 base and J by 7 bases, and 20 bases separated the two germline ends. CDR3 length equals 17 residues. Germline V gives CDR1 SGHNT, CDR2 YENEEA. This clonotype came up many times. What it binds is not known. Amplified TCR beta CDR3 regions came from RNA transcripts. HTBI primers drove first-round RT-PCR of the TCR CDR3. TCRdb processed the multiplex PCR reads anew with MiXCR; each CDR3 protein has one entry. The sample holds fewer than 350,000 distinct CDR3 sequences, roughly a fifth seen once. This TCR came from a woman between 45 and 60 years old with Graves' hyperthyroidism. The chain couples TRBV11-3 to TRBJ2-1, with D possibly being TRBD1 (6 bases). Sequenced sample: blood. CDR3 in DNA: TGTGCCAGCAGCTTAGGTGGAATGGCAGGGGAAGAAAATGAGCAGTTCTTC. It specifies CASSLGGMAGEENEQFF.